Here is one TCR beta chain with its context. The clone's antigen remains unknown. No clone much larger than this one lies a single base away; base qualities are absent. These data belong to a study of T cell responses to AZD1222 COVID-19 vaccine (TCRdb year 2021). Some background on the complete study: Because spike-specific TCR depth and breadth did not differ between the two schedules, AZD1222 recipients who got a second dose at roughly 4 weeks were pooled with those who got a second dose at roughly 12 weeks. TCR sequencing covered more than 230 trial participants: 200 to 210 given two doses of AZD1222 and approximately 26 given two doses of MenACWY control vaccine. Trial participants were enrolled by age into subgroups of 18-55, 56-69 and 70-plus years, and approximately 150, 30 and 60 TCR-sequenced participants, respectively, were included in these subgroups. What the authors observed across the whole study: Because no samples from the day 14 peak response were available, repertoires could be characterized only after the peak T cell response. The 56-69-year group was small, and its depth increase did not reach significance, likely because of low power. Reportedly, close to half of the unique spike-specific TCRs recognized epitopes lying outside the regions that are mutated in the B.1.351 and B.1.1.7 variants. Participants were mostly white British, with more females than males. The authors suggested clonal diversity may have been underestimated. Conclusions about previously exposed vaccinees were limited because only a handful of AZD1222 recipients were SARS-CoV-2 seropositive at baseline. Spike-specific TCR breadth and depth rose significantly after two AZD1222 doses compared with day 0 and with MenACWY recipients. CD4 TCRs associated with the vaccine covered the entire spike protein, and the dominant responses were in regions 160-218 and 743-854.

In the paper's terms, the time point label means: baseline before first vaccination. Vaccinee samples were obtained from the UK trials COV001 and COV002, which included a single-blind randomized controlled phase 2/3 trial of AZD1222 (ChAdOx1 nCoV-19) in healthy adults. For TCRbeta chain sequencing, PBMC samples from trial participants were taken at day 0 and at day 28 after the second dose. The CDR3 regions of human TCRbeta chains were subjected to immunosequencing. The study's processing was this. Repertoire TCRs were matched against a reference library of SARS-CoV-2-specific TCRs generated with the MIRA antigen-specificity platform. Breadth meant the fraction of unique TCRs that were SARS-CoV-2-associated, whereas depth meant the fraction of total T cells that were SARS-CoV-2-associated. Using the MIRA data, every spike-specific TCR was mapped to the spike region that the TCR reacted to and assigned to either a CD4 or a CD8 class. Log10-transformed breadth and depth values were compared by one-way ANOVA with Sidak's multiple comparisons tests. Here the immuneACCESS table is served through TCRdb, limited to in-frame sequences with V and J called. Missing clones are a known gap in these copies; in checked studies unresolved V genes cover under half, and the rest lacks a known reason. For V, J and clone size, that table is used; D and trimming come from the DNA. This sample gives approximately 99,000 clones in total; roughly nine tenths of them show up just once. The ten largest clones take up around 3.2% of the sample.

The receptor comes from an adult in good health. The starting material was peripheral blood, obtained on day 0 of AZD1222 vaccination.

In nucleotide form, the sequence is TGTGCCAGCATGACAGGGGGAGGTATCCACGAGCAGTACTTC. Translated, this is CASMTGGGIHEQYF. The chain uses TRBV27 and TRBJ2-7; TRBD1 matches 9 bases in the middle. Reading from cysteine to phenylalanine, the CDR3 counts 14 amino acids. Only the CDR3 DNA is retained, 42 bases long and in frame from the first base. For CDR1 and CDR2, the germline V gene (reference sequence) lists MNHEY and SMNVEV. Trimming removed 7 bases from V and 5 bases from J; the gene matches leave 9 bases unexplained.